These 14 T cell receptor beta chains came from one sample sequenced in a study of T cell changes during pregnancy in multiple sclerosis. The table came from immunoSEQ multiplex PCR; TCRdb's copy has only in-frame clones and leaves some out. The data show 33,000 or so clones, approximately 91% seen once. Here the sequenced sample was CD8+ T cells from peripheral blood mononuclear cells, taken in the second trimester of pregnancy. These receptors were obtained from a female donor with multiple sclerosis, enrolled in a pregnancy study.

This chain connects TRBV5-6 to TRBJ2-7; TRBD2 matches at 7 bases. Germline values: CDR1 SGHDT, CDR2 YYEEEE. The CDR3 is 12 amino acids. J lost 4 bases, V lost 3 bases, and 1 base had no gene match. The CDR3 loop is CASSWGGYEQYF. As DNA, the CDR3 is TGTGCCAGCAGCTGGGGGGGTTACGAGCAGTACTTC.

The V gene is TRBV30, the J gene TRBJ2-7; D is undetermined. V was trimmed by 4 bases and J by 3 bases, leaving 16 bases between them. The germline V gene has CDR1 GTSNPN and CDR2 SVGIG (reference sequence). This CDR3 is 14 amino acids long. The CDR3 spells CAWNSGSGDYEQYF. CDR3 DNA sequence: TGTGCCTGGAACTCTGGGTCTGGAGACTACGAGCAGTACTTC.

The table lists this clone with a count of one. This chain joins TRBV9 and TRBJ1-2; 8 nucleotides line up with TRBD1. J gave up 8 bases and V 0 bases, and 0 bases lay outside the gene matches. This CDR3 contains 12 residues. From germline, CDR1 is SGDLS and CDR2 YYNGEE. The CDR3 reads CASSVGTGGYTF. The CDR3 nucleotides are TGTGCCAGCAGCGTAGGGACAGGGGGCTACACCTTC.

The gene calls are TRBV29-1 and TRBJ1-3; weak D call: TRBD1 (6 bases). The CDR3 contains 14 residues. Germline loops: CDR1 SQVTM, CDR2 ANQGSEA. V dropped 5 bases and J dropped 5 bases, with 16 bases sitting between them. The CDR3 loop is CSVHGTLERNTIYF. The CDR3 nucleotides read TGCAGCGTTCACGGGACACTTGAAAGAAACACCATATATTTT.

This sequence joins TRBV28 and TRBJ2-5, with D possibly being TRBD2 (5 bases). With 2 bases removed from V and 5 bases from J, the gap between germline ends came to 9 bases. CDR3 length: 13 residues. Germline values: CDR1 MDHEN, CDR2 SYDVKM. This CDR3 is CASSLITGETQYF. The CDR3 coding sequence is TGTGCCAGCAGTTTAATCACGGGGGAGACCCAGTACTTC.

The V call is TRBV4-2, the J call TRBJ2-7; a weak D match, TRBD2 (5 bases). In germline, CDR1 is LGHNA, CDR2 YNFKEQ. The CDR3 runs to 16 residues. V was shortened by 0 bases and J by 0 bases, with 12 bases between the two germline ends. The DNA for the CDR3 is TGTGCCAGCAGCCAAGATGAGGGAGACAACTCCTACGAGCAGTACTTC. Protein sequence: CASSQDEGDNSYEQYF.

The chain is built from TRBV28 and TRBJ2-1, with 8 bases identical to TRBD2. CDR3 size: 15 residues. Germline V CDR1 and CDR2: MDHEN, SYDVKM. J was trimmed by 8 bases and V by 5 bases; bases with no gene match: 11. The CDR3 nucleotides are TGTGCCAGCAGTGCCGGGACTAGACGACTGGATGAGCAGTTCTTC. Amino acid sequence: CASSAGTRRLDEQFF.

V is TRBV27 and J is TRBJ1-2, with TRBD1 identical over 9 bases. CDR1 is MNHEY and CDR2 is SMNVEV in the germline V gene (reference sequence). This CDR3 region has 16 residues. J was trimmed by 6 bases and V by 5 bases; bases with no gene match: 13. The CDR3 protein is CASSPHPDRGSHGYTF. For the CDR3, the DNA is TGTGCCAGCAGTCCCCACCCGGACAGGGGAAGTCATGGCTACACCTTC.

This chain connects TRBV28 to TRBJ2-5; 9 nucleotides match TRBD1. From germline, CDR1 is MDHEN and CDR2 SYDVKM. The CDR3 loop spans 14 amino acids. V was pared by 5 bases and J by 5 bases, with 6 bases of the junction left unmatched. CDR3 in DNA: TGTGCCAGCAGTCGACAGGGGGTAGTGGAGACCCAGTACTTC. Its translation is CASSRQGVVETQYF.

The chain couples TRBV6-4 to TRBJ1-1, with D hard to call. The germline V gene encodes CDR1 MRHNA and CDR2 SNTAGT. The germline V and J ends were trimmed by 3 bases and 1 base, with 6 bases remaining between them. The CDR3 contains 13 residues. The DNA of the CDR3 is TGTGCCAGCAGTGAAGCCGAGAACACTGAAGCTTTCTTT. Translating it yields CASSEAENTEAFF.

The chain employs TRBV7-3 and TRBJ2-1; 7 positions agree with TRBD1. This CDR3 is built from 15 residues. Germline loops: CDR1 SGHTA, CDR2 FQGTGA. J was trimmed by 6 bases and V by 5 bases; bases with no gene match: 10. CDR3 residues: CASSPDRDKVNEQFF. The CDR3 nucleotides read TGTGCCAGCAGCCCTGACAGGGATAAAGTCAATGAGCAGTTCTTC.

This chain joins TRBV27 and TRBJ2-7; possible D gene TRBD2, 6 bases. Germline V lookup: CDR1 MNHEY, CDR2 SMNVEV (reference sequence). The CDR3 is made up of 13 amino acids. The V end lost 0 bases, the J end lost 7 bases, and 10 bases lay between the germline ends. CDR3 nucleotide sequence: TGTGCCAGCAGTTTATCGTATGGGAGGGAGCAGTACTTC. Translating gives CASSLSYGREQYF.

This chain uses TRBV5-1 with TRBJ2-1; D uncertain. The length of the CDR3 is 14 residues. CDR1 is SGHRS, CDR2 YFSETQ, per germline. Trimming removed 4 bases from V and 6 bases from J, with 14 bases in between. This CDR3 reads CASSVLDITNEQFF. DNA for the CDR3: TGCGCCAGCAGCGTCCTCGACATAACCAATGAGCAGTTCTTC.

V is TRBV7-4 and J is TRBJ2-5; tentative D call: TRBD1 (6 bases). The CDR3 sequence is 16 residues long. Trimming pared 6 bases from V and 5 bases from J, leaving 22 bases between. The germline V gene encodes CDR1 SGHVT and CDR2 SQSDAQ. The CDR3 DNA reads TGTGCCAGCAGTAAACAGGCAGGGGAGATGAAGGAGACCCAGTACTTC. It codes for CASSKQAGEMKETQYF.